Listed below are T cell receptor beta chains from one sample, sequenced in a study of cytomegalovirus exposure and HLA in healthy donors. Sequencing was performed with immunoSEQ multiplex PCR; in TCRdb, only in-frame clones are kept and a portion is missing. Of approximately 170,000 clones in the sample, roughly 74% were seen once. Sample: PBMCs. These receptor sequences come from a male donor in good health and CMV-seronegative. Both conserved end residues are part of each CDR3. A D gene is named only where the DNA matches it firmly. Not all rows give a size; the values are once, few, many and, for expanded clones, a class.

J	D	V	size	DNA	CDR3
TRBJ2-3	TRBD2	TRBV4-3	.	TGCGCCAGCAGCCAACTTGCTAGCGGCAGCACAGATACGCAGTATTTT	CASSQLASGSTDTQYF
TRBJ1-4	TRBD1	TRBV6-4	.	TGTGCCAGCAGTGTGACAGGGGAGGATGAAAAACTGTTTTTT	CASSVTGEDEKLFF
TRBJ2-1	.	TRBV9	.	TGTGCCAGCAGCGTAGATGGCCAGGGATTCAATGAGCAGTTCTTC	CASSVDGQGFNEQFF
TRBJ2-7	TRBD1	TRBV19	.	TGTGCCAGTAGCACAGCCGGGACAGGGCCCTACGAGCAGTACTTC	CASSTAGTGPYEQYF
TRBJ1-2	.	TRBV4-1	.	TGCGCCAGCAGCCAAGGGGGGCAGAGCTATGGCTACACCTTC	CASSQGGQSYGYTF
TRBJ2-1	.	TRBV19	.	TGTGCCAGTAGGGGGGGACAGTCCTACAATGAGCAGTTCTTC	CASRGGQSYNEQFF
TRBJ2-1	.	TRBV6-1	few	TGTGCCAGCAGTGAAGGGGCGGGTGCCTACAATGAGCAGTTCTTC	CASSEGAGAYNEQFF
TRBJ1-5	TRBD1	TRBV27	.	TGTGCCAGCAGTCCCTCGTACAGGGGCGAACATAGCAATCAGCCCCAGCATTTT	CASSPSYRGEHSNQPQHF
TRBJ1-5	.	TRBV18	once	TGTGCCAGCTCACCGAGACACCTCCCCTTCAATCAGCCCCAGCATTTT	CASSPRHLPFNQPQHF
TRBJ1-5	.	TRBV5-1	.	TGCGCCAGCAGCTTAAATACGGACTCCAATCAGCCCCAGCATTTT	CASSLNTDSNQPQHF
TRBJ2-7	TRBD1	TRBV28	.	TGTGCCAGCAGTTTATCGTTGGGACAGGGTAAAACCTACGAGCAGTACTTC	CASSLSLGQGKTYEQYF
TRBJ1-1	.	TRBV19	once	TGTGCCAGTAGTGCCCCCGGGTCCCCTATGAACACTGAAGCTTTCTTT	CASSAPGSPMNTEAFF
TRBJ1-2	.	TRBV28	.	TGTGCCAGCAGTTCGACAGCTAACTATGGCTACACCTTC	CASSSTANYGYTF
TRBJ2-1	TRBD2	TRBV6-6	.	TGTGCCAGCACAGGACTAGCGGGGGTCAATGAGCAGTTCTTC	CASTGLAGVNEQFF
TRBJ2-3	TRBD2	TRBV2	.	TGTGCCAGCAGTGAAAGCGGGGGCACAGATACGCAGTATTTT	CASSESGGTDTQYF
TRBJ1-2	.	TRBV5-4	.	TGTGCCAGCAGCTTACCGGGGGGGTCTAACTATGGCTACACCTTC	CASSLPGGSNYGYTF
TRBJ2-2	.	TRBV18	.	TGTGCCAGCTCACCATACCAGGAGGCCGGGGAGCTGTTTTTT	CASSPYQEAGELFF
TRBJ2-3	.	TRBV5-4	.	TGTGCCAGCAGCGTCGGGATAGGGACAGATACGCAGTATTTT	CASSVGIGTDTQYF
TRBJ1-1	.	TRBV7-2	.	TGTGCCAGCAGCTTATCAAGTCCGGGGTTGAACACTGAAGCTTTCTTT	CASSLSSPGLNTEAFF
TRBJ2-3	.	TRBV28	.	TGTGCCAGCAGTTTCCCCCGGACACGGAGCACAGATACGCAGTATTTT	CASSFPRTRSTDTQYF
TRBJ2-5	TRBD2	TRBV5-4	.	TGTGCCAGCAGCTTGGCGGTGGTAGCGGGGGGTCGGGAGACCCAGTACTTC	CASSLAVVAGGRETQYF
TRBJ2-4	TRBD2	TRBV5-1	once	TGCGCCAGCAGCCCGAGGACTAGTTTGAACATTCAGTACTTC	CASSPRTSLNIQYF
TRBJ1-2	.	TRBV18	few	TGTGCCAGCTCACCATTGCGTCTCAGGGGCGGGAGCTATGGCTACACCTTC	CASSPLRLRGGSYGYTF
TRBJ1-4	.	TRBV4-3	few	TGCGCCAGCAGCCAAGAAGGGGCAACTAATGAAAAACTGTTTTTT	CASSQEGATNEKLFF
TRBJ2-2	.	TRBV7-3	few	TGTGCCAGCAGCCCGGGAAGCGGGGAGCTGTTTTTT	CASSPGSGELFF
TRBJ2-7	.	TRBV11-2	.	TGTGCCAGCAGCTTAGAAGGGGCCAGGTCCTACGAGCAGTACTTC	CASSLEGARSYEQYF
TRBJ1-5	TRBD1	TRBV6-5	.	TGTGCCAGCAGTAATGACAGGGGGGGTCAGCCCCAGCATTTT	CASSNDRGGQPQHF